The entry below describes one TCR beta chain. The data belong to a study of T cells in tuberculosis. The overall study: Blood was taken before or within 7 days of anti-tuberculosis therapy.

The CDR3 has 16 amino acids. Trimming stripped 3 bases from V and 3 bases from J, with 12 bases between. Germline V CDR1 and CDR2: WNHNN, SYGVQD (reference sequence). Time point: new active TB diagnosis, blood taken before or within 7 days of starting treatment. Assay used: immunoSEQ multiplex PCR; TCRdb lists only in-frame clones, some missing. The repertoire consists of approximately 35,000 clones, with about 92% occurring once and the leading ten covering more than 6%. This chain links TRBV10-1 with TRBJ1-6; D perhaps matches TRBD1 (5 bases). The TCR was taken from an adult with tuberculosis. Some clones in this sample may be carry-over from other donors' samples. The sample consisted of PBMCs, taken at tuberculosis diagnosis. DNA of the CDR3: TGCGCCAGCAGTGACTGGGGGGAACTCTATAATTCACCCCTCCACTTT. This translates into CASSDWGELYNSPLHF.